This T cell receptor (beta chain) is drawn from a study of PD-1 blockade in classical Hodgkin lymphoma. Profiled with immunoSEQ multiplex PCR; TCRdb holds only in-frame clones, not every one. The sample includes 35,000 or so clones, around 76% seen only once; the top ten take roughly 15%. This clone has just one count. Its specificity is unknown. Trimming cost V 2 bases and J 2 bases; bases outside gene matches: 4. Per germline, CDR1 MNHNY and CDR2 SVGAGI (reference sequence). This CDR3 spans 16 amino acids. Relapse was seen in all patients after autologous stem cell transplantation, and brentuximab vedotin exposure was variable. Patients showed best responses of complete response, partial response or progressive disease. General study results and limits: Only CD4+ TCR diversity, not CD8+, had risen significantly by C4D1. After ASCT, patients who started nivolumab under 1 year later were excluded. Baseline TCR diversity was reportedly lower in newly diagnosed patients than healthy donors.

Source: peripheral blood mononuclear cells (PBMCs), taken before the second cycle of nivolumab. This receptor was identified in a human donor with classical Hodgkin lymphoma. The chain has TRBV6-6 and TRBJ2-1; 9 nucleotides match TRBD1. The CDR3 sequence is CASSYGTGFTYNEQFF. As DNA, the CDR3 is TGTGCCAGCAGTTACGGGACAGGGTTTACCTACAATGAGCAGTTCTTC.